This note documents a single T cell receptor beta chain sequence. No antigen is known for it. The CDR3 covers 14 residues. Looked up from germline, CDR1 is MNHEY and CDR2 is SVGAGI. The V end was cut by 5 bases, the J end by 4 bases, with 14 bases between. The entry originates in a study of cytomegalovirus exposure and HLA in healthy donors. The study's findings and limits: The study put 150 to 200 TCR beta chains on its list as cytomegalovirus-associated. What a later analysis reportedly showed was that an Asian-associated ancestry cluster had fewer N-insertions than the approximately 700-donor mean. CMV antigen specificity was confirmed in vitro for a few CMV-associated chains.

The PCR employed 60 Vbeta primers together with 13 Jbeta primers. TCRdb's copy holds only in-frame clones and misses some; the assay was immunoSEQ multiplex PCR. The table has 110,000 to 150,000 clones, nearly 85% seen once. The TCR was taken from a male donor in good health and CMV-seronegative. The specimen was PBMCs. This rearrangement joins TRBV6-5 to TRBJ1-1, with D maybe TRBD1 (5 bases). Here the CDR3 DNA reads TGTGCCAGCAGTGAAATCCTCGGGGGCACTGAAGCTTTCTTT. It translates to CASSEILGGTEAFF.